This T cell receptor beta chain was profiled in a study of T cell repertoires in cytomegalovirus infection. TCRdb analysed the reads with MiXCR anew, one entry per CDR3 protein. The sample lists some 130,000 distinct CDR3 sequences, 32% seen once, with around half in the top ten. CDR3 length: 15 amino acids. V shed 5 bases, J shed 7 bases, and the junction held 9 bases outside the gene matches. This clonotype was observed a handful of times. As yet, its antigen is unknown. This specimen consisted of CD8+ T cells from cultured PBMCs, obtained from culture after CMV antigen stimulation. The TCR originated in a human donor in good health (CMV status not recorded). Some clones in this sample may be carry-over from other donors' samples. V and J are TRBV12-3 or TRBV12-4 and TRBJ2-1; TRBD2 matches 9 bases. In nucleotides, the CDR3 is TGTGCCAGCAGTCCCAGCGGGGGGCCACGGAATGAGCAGTTCTTC. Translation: CASSPSGGPRNEQFF.